This T cell receptor (beta chain) came from a study of control samples from healthy donors and cancer patients (dated by TCRdb to 2020 to 2021). Library construction relied on the immunoSEQ multiplex PCR assay. TCRdb took over this immuneACCESS table, retaining in-frame rearrangements with V and J assigned. Such tables are incomplete; in checked studies, under half of the missing clones stem from an unresolved V gene, and the remainder is unexplained. This sample comprises some 130,000 clones, 92% of them detected only once. The ten largest clones add up to around 2.1% of the sample. On this clone: Its antigen target is currently unknown. The sample holds no much larger clone one base away, and base qualities are not on file.

Here V drops 0 bases and J drops 0 bases, and the junction holds 5 bases not matched to any gene. There are 17 amino acids in the CDR3, from cysteine to phenylalanine inclusive. The sequence is cut down to CDR3 DNA, 51 bases in frame from base 1. CDR1 KGHDR and CDR2 SFDVKD are derived from the germline V gene. The sample was blood. The sequence derives from a woman aged 45-65 years in good health. The chain was built from TRBV24-1 and TRBJ2-5; 8 bases in the junction line up with TRBD2. The nucleotide sequence is TGTGCCACCAGTGATTTGCCGACGACTAGCGACCAAGAGACCCAGTACTTC. Protein translation: CATSDLPTTSDQETQYF.